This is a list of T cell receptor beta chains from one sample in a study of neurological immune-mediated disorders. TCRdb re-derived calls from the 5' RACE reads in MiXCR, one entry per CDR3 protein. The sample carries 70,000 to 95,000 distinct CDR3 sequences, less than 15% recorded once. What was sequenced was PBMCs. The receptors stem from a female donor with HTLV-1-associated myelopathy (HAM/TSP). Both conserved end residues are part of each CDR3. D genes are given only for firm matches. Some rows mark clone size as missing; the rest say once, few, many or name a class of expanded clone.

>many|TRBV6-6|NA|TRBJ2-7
TGTGCCAGCAGTTTGAACCCGGGACTCAAGACCTACGAGCAGTACTTC
CASSLNPGLKTYEQYF
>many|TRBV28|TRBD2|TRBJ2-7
TGTGCCAGCAGGGAGAGCGGGGATTCCTACGAGCAGTACTTC
CASRESGDSYEQYF
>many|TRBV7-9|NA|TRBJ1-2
TGTGCCAGCAGCTTCGGGGGAGGGCCTAACTATGGCTACACCTTC
CASSFGGGPNYGYTF
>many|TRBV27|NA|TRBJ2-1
TGTGCCAGCAGTTTATCCCCAGGTGCTTTCCATGAGCAGTTCTTC
CASSLSPGAFHEQFF
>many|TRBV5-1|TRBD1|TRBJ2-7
TGCGCCAGCAGCGACGGACAGGGTAACTACGAGCAGTACTTC
CASSDGQGNYEQYF
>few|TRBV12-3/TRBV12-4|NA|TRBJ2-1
TGTGCCAGCAGTTCGAAAGGTAGTGAGCAGTTCTTC
CASSSKGSEQFF
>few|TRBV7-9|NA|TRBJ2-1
TGTGCCAGCAGCGGTGAGGATGAGCAGTTCTTC
CASSGEDEQFF
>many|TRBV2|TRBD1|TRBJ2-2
TGTGCCAGCAGTGAACTTGGGACAGCTAACACCGGGGAGCTGTTTTTT
CASSELGTANTGELFF
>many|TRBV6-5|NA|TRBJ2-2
TGTGCCAGCAAGAGACAGATGAACACCGGGGAGCTGTTTTTT
CASKRQMNTGELFF
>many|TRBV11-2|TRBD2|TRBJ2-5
TGTGCCAGCAGCTCGGTCGCGGGGGGTGTCGAGACCCAGTACTTC
CASSSVAGGVETQYF
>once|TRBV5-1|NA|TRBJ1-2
TGCGCCAGCAACTTGGAGGCTCACATTGGGAGCTATGGCTACACCTTC
CASNLEAHIGSYGYTF
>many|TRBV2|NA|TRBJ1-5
TGTGCCAGCAAGGGCAGCGGCCAGCCCCAGCATTTT
CASKGSGQPQHF
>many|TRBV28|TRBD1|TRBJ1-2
TGTGCCAGCAGTAATTGGGACAGCAGCTATGGCTACACCTTC
CASSNWDSSYGYTF
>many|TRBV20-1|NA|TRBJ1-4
TGCAGTGCTCGGGGTGGGGCAGCTAATGAAAAACTGTTTTTT
CSARGGAANEKLFF
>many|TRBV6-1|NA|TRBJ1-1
TGTGCCAGCAGTCTGCATGAGAACACTGAAGCTTTCTTT
CASSLHENTEAFF
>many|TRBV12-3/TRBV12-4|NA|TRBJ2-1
TGTGCCAGCAGTTTGCCATATTCCTTCCCCTCCTACAATGAGCAGTTCTTC
CASSLPYSFPSYNEQFF
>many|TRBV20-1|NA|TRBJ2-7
TGCAGTGCTAGAGAGGCCTACGAGCAGTACTTC
CSAREAYEQYF
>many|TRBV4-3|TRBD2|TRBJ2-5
TGCGCCAGCAGCCAAGAGCCTAGCGGGGGGGCTAGAGAGACCCAGTACTTC
CASSQEPSGGARETQYF
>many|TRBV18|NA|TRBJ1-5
TGTGCCAGCTCACGTTCGCCTCTTTATAGCAATCAGCCCCAGCATTTT
CASSRSPLYSNQPQHF
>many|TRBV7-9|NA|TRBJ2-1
TGTGCCAGCAGCCGACAGCTAGTTACCTACAATGAGCAGTTCTTC
CASSRQLVTYNEQFF
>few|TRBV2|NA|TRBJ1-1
TGTGCCAGCAGTGAAGCGCAGGCAGGGGTTACTGAAGCTTTCTTT
CASSEAQAGVTEAFF
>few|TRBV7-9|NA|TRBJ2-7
TGTGCCAGCAGTTCGGGGATGGGGCAGGGGCTGTACGAGCAGTACTTC
CASSSGMGQGLYEQYF
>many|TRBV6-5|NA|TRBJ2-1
TGTGCCAGCAGTTACTCGAACTCTCCCGGGGGCCCCAATGAGCAGTTCTTC
CASSYSNSPGGPNEQFF
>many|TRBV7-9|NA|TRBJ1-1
TGTGCCAGCAGCCCAAAAGGGGACACTGAAGCTTTCTTT
CASSPKGDTEAFF
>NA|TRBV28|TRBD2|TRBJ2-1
TGTGCCAGCATTAGCGGGGGGGCCCAGTCTTATGAGCAGTTCTTC
CASISGGAQSYEQFF
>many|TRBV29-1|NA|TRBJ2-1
TGCAGCGTTGATGCGGTTGGAGAGGGGCGAGGGCAGTTCTTC
CSVDAVGEGRGQFF
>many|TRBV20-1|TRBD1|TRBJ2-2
TGCAGTACTAGAGTGGGGACAGGGTACGCCACCGGGGAGCTGTTTTTT
CSTRVGTGYATGELFF
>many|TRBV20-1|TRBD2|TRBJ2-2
TGCAGTGCTAGCACGCGGGGGGGACGAACCGGGGAGCTGTTTTTT
CSASTRGGRTGELFF
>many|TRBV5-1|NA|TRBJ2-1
TGCGCCAGCAGCTTGGCCCCAAATGGCGGGGGCTCGAATGAGCAGTTCTTC
CASSLAPNGGGSNEQFF
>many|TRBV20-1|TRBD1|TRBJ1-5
TGCAGTGCGCCGAGACTCGGGACAGGGGATCAGCCCCAGCATTTT
CSAPRLGTGDQPQHF
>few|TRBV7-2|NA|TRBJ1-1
TGTGCCAGCAGTCCCACCTGGGCTGAAGCTTTCTTT
CASSPTWAEAFF
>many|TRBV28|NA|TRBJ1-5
TGTGCCAGCAACCAGGGAGATCAGCCCCAGCATTTT
CASNQGDQPQHF
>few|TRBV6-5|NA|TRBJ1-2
TGTGCCAGCAGTTACTCGGAAGGTAACTATGGCTACACCTTC
CASSYSEGNYGYTF